The present T cell receptor (beta chain) was sequenced within a study of Graves' ophthalmopathy and Graves' hyperthyroidism. TCR beta CDR3 amplification used RNA transcripts. An initial RT-PCR round employing HTBI primers preceded a second-round multiplex PCR. TCRdb recomputed calls from the multiplex PCR reads with MiXCR, one row per CDR3 protein. The table has about 660,000 distinct CDR3 sequences, 35% to 45% seen once; the top ten hold under 3.5%. V was trimmed by 6 bases and J by 4 bases, leaving 20 bases between them. The germline CDR1 and CDR2 sequences are SGHTA and FQGNSA. This CDR3 region has 16 residues.

Material for sequencing was peripheral blood. The chain links TRBV7-2 to TRBJ2-3, with a weak D call TRBD2 (6 bases). This clonotype was sampled from an adult man with Graves' ophthalmopathy. CDR3 DNA: TGTGCCAGCAGACCCGCCGGGACTTTTTATTCAGATACGCAGTATTTT. Translation: CASRPAGTFYSDTQYF.